Here is one T cell receptor beta chain with its context. Only a few counts were recorded for this clonotype. What antigen it recognizes has not been identified. No much larger clone is present one base from it, and per-base qualities are unavailable. V lost 3 bases and J lost 0 bases, and the count of bases not matched to a germline gene is 5. The germline V gene (reference sequence) provides CDR1 LGHDT and CDR2 YNNKEL. The CDR3 covers 18 residues, taking in both the cysteine and the phenylalanine. The DNA shown is the 54-base CDR3, in frame from base 1. This record comes from a study of blood T cells in healthy people across ages (dated by TCRdb to 2013 to 2016). General notes on the study: In model experiments, template switching captured roughly one uniquely barcoded TCR beta cDNA molecule for every two T cells. Using deep sequencing normalized with unique cDNA molecular identifiers, the study measured how TCR beta repertoire diversity changes with age. Donors were grouped into four age groups: young (average approximately 15 years), middle-aged (39), aged (around 56) and long-lived (roughly 80). To avoid experimental bias, donors of different ages were spread randomly across the sequencing lanes. Using the same blood draw, the study looked at two additional independent replicas of 1 million unique cDNA reads for two donors, one aged 18 to 29 and the other aged 80 or older.

Receptor amplification or capture employed 5' RACE. Reads for this sample came from an Illumina HiSeq 2500. A second roughly 6 to 11 cycle PCR used a sample-barcoded 5' primer and a J-beta primer mix. A unique molecular identifier was introduced onto each TCR beta cDNA molecule by a template-switch 5' adaptor carrying 12 random nucleotides. Each sample yielded at least 3 million CDR3-containing paired-end reads. All of the RNA was converted into first-strand cDNA using the Mint cDNA synthesis kit, with a TRBC-specific oligonucleotide serving as the primer. All cDNA was treated with uracil-DNA glycosylase and then went through a first 18-cycle PCR with the universal primers M1SS and BC2_uni_R. The authors processed their data as follows. Normalization of each sample was performed by random selection of 1 million high-quality reads, each carrying a distinct molecular identifier. Reads sharing molecular identifiers were discarded rather than binned into consensus sequences. MiTCR, set to a Q25 quality threshold and the strictest error-elimination algorithm, was used for CDR3 identification, clonotype clustering and error correction. A nonparametric unseen species model using Euler transformation provided a lower-bound estimate of total TCR beta diversity. In TCRdb, the public reads were trimmed at Q25 with fastp and aligned with MiXCR, with productive beta chains retained. Each entry merges the rows of one CDR3 protein and shows their most common DNA and genes. These V and J calls derive from TCRdb rather than the authors' analysis. Across this sample there are more than 650,000 distinct CDR3 sequences, with 20% to 25% seen only once. Together, the top ten hold under 25% of the sample.

The study at large found these results: Estimates of total diversity from one million sequenced T cells were regarded as lower bounds and underestimates. Since profiling was done on bulk unsorted PBMCs, naive and antigen-experienced compartments could not be conclusively compared. Compared with the aged group, the long-lived group had more naive CD4+ T cells, fewer expanded clones and increased TCR diversity, a pattern suggesting age selection. The CMV infection status of donors was not known, potentially confounding age-related changes in expanded clonotypes. Observed TCR beta diversity per million T cells fell roughly linearly with age, and a significant reduction was already apparent by age around 36. The percentage of naive T cells measured by flow cytometry correlated strongly with observed TCR beta diversity.

Systemically healthy Caucasian individuals from Russia, 39 in total and aged about 6 to 90 years, were included as donors. Each donor gave about 11 milliliters of peripheral blood, drawn into EDTA-treated Vacutainer tubes. Ficoll-Paque density-gradient centrifugation was used to isolate PBMCs, with at least 6 million per sample. Total RNA, at least 5 micrograms per sample, was extracted from PBMCs with Trizol reagent. For every donor, flow cytometry on a PBMC aliquot measured the percentage of naive CD45RAhigh/CD27high T cells. The sequence was obtained from a man between 70 and 80 years old in good health. The chain is encoded by TRBV3-1 joined to TRBJ2-6, with TRBD1 matching 10 junction bases. The sample comprised blood. For the CDR3, the sequence is CASSHRTGGYSGANVLTF. The DNA sequence follows: TGTGCCAGCAGCCACCGGACAGGGGGGTACTCTGGGGCCAACGTCCTGACTTTC. Outside the CDR3, residues come from the reference TRBV3-1 and TRBJ2-6 proteins, so the full variable domain is: DTAVSQTPKYLVTQMGNDKSIKCEQNLGHDTMYWYKQDSKKFLKIMFSYNNKELIINETVPNRFSPKSPDKAHLNLHINSLELGDSAVYFCASSHRTGGYSGANVLTFGAGSRLTVL.